One and the same sample provided the 8 T cell receptor beta chains below, sequenced in a study of patients and donors after allogeneic stem cell transplantation. Via MiXCR, TCRdb re-called the RT-PCR reads, giving one row per CDR3 protein. Of approximately 200,000 distinct CDR3 sequences in the sample, roughly 14% are singletons; the top ten hold under 14%. Sequencing was carried out using blood, either unsorted or a sorted T cell fraction (not recorded which). The receptors shown here come from a human donor who was either an allogeneic HSCT recipient or a stem cell or donor lymphocyte infusion donor (not recorded which). It is not recorded whose cells these are; they may come from a transplant donor.

This rearrangement joins TRBV20-1 to TRBJ1-5, with a possible D match to TRBD1 (5 bases). CDR1 is DFQATT and CDR2 is SNEGSKA in the germline V gene (reference sequence). V was clipped by 4 bases and J by 2 bases, with 6 bases between them. The CDR3 contains 12 residues. The CDR3 sequence is CSAMGGNQPQHF. The CDR3 DNA sequence: TGCAGTGCTATGGGGGGCAATCAGCCCCAGCATTTT.

This clonotype was seen at least ten times. The gene calls are TRBV30 and TRBJ1-5, with D unresolved. The germline V and J ends were trimmed by 3 bases and 0 bases, with 12 bases remaining between them. The CDR3 runs 15 residues. Per germline, CDR1 GTSNPN and CDR2 SVGIG (reference sequence). CDR3 sequence: CAWSSGIYSNQPQHF. CDR3 nucleotides: TGTGCCTGGAGCTCGGGGATCTATAGCAATCAGCCCCAGCATTTT.

This clonotype was seen more than once but under ten times. This chain connects TRBV20-1 to TRBJ2-1; 7 positions match TRBD2. Trimming took 1 base from V and 6 from J; bases not matched to a gene: 15. The CDR3 covers 17 residues. Germline assignment: CDR1 DFQATT and CDR2 SNEGSKA (reference sequence). DNA for the CDR3: TGCAGTGCTAGAGCGAGTCTGTCGGCGGGGGTACGCAATGAGCAGTTCTTC. It specifies CSARASLSAGVRNEQFF.

The CDR3 loop reads CSARAGTGSNQPQHF. CDR3 sequence (DNA): TGCAGTGCTAGAGCCGGGACAGGGTCAAATCAGCCCCAGCATTTT. The rearrangement uses TRBV20-1 and TRBJ1-5; 9 bases fit TRBD1. This CDR3 has 15 amino acids. V was clipped by 1 base and J by 4 bases; unmatched bases: 5. Germline lookup yields CDR1 DFQATT and CDR2 SNEGSKA (reference sequence).

This clonotype was picked up a small number of times. The J gene is TRBJ2-3, the V gene TRBV20-1; D gene uncertain. Germline V gene data show CDR1 as DFQATT and CDR2 as SNEGSKA (reference sequence). V was cut by 0 bases and J by 5 bases, with 18 bases left in between. CDR3 size: 16 residues. The CDR3 DNA sequence: TGCAGTGCTAGAGATAGGTCGTACGCCCTCGGAGATACGCAGTATTTT. It specifies CSARDRSYALGDTQYF.

This clonotype has a count of ten or more. The J gene is TRBJ1-1, the V gene TRBV5-1; 7 bases map to TRBD1. The CDR3 has 13 residues. The germline gives CDR1 SGHRS, CDR2 YFSETQ. Trimming removed 6 bases from V and 3 bases from J; junction bases left unmatched: 5. The CDR3 loop is CASTRDSDTEAFF. The CDR3 nucleotides are TGCGCCAGCACCCGGGACAGTGACACTGAAGCTTTCTTT. The complete variable domain, with remaining parts taken from reference TRBV5-1 and TRBJ1-1, reads KAGVTQTPRYLIKTRGQQVTLSCSPISGHRSVSWYQQTPGQGLQFLFEYFSETQRNKGNFPGRFSGRQFSNSRSEMNVSTLELGDSALYLCASTRDSDTEAFFGQGTRLTVV.

The V gene is TRBV3-1, the J gene TRBJ2-3, with 8 bases fitting TRBD2. Germline CDR1 LGHDT, CDR2 YNNKEL (reference sequence). J lost 2 bases, V lost 4 bases, and 8 bases had no gene match. The CDR3 runs 16 residues. CDR3 sequence: CASSLKPTSATDTQYF. In DNA form, the CDR3 reads TGTGCCAGCAGCCTAAAACCGACTAGCGCCACAGATACGCAGTATTTT.

In this sample, this clonotype turned up a few times. J is TRBJ2-5 and V is TRBV12-3 or TRBV12-4; 8 nucleotides align to TRBD2. V lost 6 bases and J lost 0; bases outside the gene matches: 6. The CDR3 has 15 amino acids. CDR3 coding DNA: TGTGCCAGCAGGGCGTATAGCGGGGACCAAGAGACCCAGTACTTC. Translated, it gives CASRAYSGDQETQYF.